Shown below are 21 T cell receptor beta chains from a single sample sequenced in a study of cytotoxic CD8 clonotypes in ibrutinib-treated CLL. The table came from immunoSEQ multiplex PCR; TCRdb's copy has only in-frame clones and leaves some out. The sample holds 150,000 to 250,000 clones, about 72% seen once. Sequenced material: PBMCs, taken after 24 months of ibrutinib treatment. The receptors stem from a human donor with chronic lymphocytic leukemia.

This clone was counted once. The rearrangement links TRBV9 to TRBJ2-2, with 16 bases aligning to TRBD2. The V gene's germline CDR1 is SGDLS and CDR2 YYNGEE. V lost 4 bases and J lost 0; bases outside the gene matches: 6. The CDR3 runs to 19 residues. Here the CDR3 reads CASSQGLAGGAPNTGELFF. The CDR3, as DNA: TGTGCCAGCAGCCAGGGACTAGCGGGAGGGGCCCCGAACACCGGGGAGCTGTTTTTT.

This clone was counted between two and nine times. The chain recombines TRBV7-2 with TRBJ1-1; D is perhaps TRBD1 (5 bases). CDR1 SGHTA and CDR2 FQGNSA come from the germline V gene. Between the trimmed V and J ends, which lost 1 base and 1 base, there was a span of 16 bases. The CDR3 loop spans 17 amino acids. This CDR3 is CASSLVYSGLRNTEAFF. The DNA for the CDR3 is TGTGCCAGCAGCTTAGTTTACTCGGGACTCCGGAACACTGAAGCTTTCTTT.

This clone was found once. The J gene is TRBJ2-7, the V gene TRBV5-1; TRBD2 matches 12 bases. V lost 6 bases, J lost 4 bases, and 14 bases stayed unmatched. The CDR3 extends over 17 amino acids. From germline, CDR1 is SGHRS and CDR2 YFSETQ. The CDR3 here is CASKGLAGGPRLYEQYF. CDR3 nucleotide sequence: TGCGCCAGCAAAGGGCTAGCGGGAGGGCCGAGACTGTACGAGCAGTACTTC.

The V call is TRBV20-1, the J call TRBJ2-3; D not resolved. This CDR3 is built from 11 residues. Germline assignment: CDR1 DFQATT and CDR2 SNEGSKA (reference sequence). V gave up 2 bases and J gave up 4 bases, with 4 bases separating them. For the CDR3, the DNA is TGCAGTGCTAGACCCGCAGATACGCAGTATTTT. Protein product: CSARPADTQYF.

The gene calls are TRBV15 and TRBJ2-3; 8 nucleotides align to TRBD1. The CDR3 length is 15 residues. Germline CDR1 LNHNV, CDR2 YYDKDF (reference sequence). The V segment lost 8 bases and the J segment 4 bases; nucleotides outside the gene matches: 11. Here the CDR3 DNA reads TGTGCCACCGTACCCGGGACAGGCAAGGCAGATACGCAGTATTTT. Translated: CATVPGTGKADTQYF.

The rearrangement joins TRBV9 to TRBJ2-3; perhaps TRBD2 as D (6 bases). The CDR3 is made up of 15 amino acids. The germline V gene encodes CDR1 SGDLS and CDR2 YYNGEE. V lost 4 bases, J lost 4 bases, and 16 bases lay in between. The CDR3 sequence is CASSNGGIGADTQYF. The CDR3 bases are TGTGCCAGCAGCAATGGCGGGATAGGGGCAGATACGCAGTATTTT.

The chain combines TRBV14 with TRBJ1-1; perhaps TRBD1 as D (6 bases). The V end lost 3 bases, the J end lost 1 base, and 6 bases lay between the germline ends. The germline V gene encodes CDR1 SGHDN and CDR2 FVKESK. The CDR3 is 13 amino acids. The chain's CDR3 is CASSHRGNTEAFF. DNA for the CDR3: TGTGCCAGCAGCCACAGGGGGAACACTGAAGCTTTCTTT.

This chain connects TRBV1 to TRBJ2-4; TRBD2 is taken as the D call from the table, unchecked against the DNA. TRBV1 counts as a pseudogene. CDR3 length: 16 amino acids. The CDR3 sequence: CTSSYFVWSVKNIQYF. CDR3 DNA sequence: TGCACCAGCAGCTACTTTGTTTGGAGCGTAAAAAACATTCAGTACTTC.

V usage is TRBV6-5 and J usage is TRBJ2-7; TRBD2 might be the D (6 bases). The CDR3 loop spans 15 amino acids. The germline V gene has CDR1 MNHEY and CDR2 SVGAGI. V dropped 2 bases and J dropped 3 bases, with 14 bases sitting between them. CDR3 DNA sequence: TGTGCCAGCAGTTACACCGGGGGTTCCGTCTACGAGCAGTACTTC. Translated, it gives CASSYTGGSVYEQYF.

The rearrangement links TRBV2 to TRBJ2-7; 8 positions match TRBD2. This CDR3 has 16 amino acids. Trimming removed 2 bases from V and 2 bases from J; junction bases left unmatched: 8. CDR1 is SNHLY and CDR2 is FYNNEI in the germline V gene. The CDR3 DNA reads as TGTGCCAGCAGTGAAACTCCCTCGACTAGCGCCTACGAGCAGTACTTC. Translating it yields CASSETPSTSAYEQYF.

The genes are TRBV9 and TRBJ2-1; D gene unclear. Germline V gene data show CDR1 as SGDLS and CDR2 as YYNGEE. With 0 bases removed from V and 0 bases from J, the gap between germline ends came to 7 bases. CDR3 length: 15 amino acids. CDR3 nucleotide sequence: TGTGCCAGCAGCGTAGGTCAGGACTCCTACAATGAGCAGTTCTTC. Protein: CASSVGQDSYNEQFF.

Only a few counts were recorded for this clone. The CDR3 loop reads CASSLNSGLFEQFF. The CDR3 DNA reads TGTGCCAGCAGCTTAAATAGCGGGCTCTTTGAGCAGTTCTTC. The V gene is TRBV11-2, the J gene TRBJ2-1; 7 positions match TRBD2. The CDR3 has 14 amino acids. V lost 2 bases, J lost 9 bases, and 7 bases stayed unmatched. Germline V CDR1 and CDR2: SGHAT, FQNNGV.

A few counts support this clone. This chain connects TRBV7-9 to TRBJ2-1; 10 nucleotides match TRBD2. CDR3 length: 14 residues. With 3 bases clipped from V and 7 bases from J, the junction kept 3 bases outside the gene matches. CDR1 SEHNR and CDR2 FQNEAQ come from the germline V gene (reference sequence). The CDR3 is CASSLGTSENEQFF. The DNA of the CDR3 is TGTGCCAGCAGCTTGGGGACTAGCGAGAATGAGCAGTTCTTC. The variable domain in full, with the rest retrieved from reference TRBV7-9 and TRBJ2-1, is DTGVSQNPRHKITKRGQNVTFRCDPISEHNRLYWYRQTLGQGPEFLTYFQNEAQLEKSRLLSDRFSAERPKGSFSTLEIQRTEQGDSAMYLCASSLGTSENEQFFGPGTRLTVL.

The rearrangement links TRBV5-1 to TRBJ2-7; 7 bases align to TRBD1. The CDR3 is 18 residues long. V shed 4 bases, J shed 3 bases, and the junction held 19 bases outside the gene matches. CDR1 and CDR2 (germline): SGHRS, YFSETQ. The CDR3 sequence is CASSRVERGGLLLYEQYF. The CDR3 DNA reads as TGCGCCAGCAGCCGCGTAGAGAGAGGGGGCTTGCTCCTCTACGAGCAGTACTTC.

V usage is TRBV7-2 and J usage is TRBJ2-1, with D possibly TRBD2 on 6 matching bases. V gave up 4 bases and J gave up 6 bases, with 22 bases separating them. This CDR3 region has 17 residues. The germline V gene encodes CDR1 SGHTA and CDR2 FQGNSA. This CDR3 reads CASSSRPSGERVNEQFF. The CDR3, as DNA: TGTGCCAGCAGCTCTCGCCCGTCGGGAGAGAGGGTCAATGAGCAGTTCTTC.

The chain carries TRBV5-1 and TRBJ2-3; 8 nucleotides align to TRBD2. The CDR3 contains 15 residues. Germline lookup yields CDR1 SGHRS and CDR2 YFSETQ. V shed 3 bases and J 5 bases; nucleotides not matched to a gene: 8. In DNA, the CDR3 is TGCGCCAGCAGCTCGGGACTAGGGTCTGTAGATACGCAGTATTTT. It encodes CASSSGLGSVDTQYF.

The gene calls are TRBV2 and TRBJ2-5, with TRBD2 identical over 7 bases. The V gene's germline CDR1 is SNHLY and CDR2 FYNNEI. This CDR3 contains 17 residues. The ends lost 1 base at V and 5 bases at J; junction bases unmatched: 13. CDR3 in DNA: TGTGCCAGCAGTGAAGTCCCCTTATGGGCCGGGGGGGAGACCCAGTACTTC. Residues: CASSEVPLWAGGETQYF.

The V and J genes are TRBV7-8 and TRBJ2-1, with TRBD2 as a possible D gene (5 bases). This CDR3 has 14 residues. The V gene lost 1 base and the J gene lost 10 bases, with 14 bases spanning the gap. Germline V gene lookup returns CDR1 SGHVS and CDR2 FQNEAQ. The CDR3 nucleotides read TGTGCCAGCAGCTTAGGGAGGCTAGCAAGGGAGCAGTTCTTC. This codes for CASSLGRLAREQFF.

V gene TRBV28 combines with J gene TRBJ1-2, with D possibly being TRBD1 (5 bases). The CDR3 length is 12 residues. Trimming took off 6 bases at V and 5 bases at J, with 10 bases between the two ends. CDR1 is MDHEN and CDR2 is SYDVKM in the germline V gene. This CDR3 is CASRSQGYGYTF. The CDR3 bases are TGTGCCAGCAGGTCTCAGGGTTATGGCTACACCTTC.

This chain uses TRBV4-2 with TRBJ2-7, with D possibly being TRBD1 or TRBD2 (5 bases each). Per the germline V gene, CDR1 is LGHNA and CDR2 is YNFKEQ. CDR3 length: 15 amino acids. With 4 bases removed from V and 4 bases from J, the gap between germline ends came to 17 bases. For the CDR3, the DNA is TGTGCCAGCAGCCGGTTAGACCGGGACGCTTACGAGCAGTACTTC. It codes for CASSRLDRDAYEQYF.

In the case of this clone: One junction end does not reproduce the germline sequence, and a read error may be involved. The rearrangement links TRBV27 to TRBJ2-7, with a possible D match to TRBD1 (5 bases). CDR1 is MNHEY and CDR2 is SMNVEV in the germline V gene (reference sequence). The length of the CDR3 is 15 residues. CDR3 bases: TGTGCCAGCAGTTTAACGCAGGGATCCTTCTACGCGCAGTACTTC. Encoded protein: CASSLTQGSFYAQYF.